These 10 T cell receptor beta chains were sequenced from one sample in a study of CD8 T cells in ankylosing spondylitis. TCRdb re-called the 5' RACE reads with MiXCR, one entry per CDR3 protein. The sample has hundreds of thousands of distinct CDR3 sequences, roughly 27% seen once. No antigens are known for them. Regarding the study as a whole: Typical of ankylosing spondylitis blood, it appeared, was a TCR beta motif of roughly eight highly homologous variants.

Sequencing was carried out using blood, either unsorted or a sorted T cell fraction (not recorded which). The receptors originated from a male donor with ankylosing spondylitis.

This clonotype appeared a few times. This chain links TRBV12-3 or TRBV12-4 with TRBJ2-1; 8 positions match TRBD2. With 6 bases clipped from V and 9 bases from J, the junction kept 13 bases outside the gene matches. The CDR3 has 15 residues. In DNA, the CDR3 is TGTGCCAGCAGCCGGCCGGGACTAGAGCGCCCTGAGCAGTTCTTC. Translating it yields CASSRPGLERPEQFF.

CDR3 protein: CSARPGVGNYGYTF. CDR3 bases: TGCAGTGCTAGACCAGGCGTGGGTAACTATGGCTACACCTTC. V is TRBV20-1 and J is TRBJ1-2; D gene uncertain. CDR1 and CDR2 from the germline V gene are DFQATT and SNEGSKA (reference sequence). The CDR3 spans 14 residues. V lost 2 bases and J 1 base, leaving 11 bases between the germline ends.

The table lists this clonotype with a few counts. The chain recombines TRBV6-1 with TRBJ1-2; D perhaps matches TRBD1 (6 bases). The germline V gene encodes CDR1 MNHNS and CDR2 SASEGT. The CDR3 has 14 amino acids. V was shortened by 6 bases and J by 4 bases, with 15 bases between the two germline ends. CDR3 residues: CASSRGGITYGYTF. The CDR3 nucleotides read TGTGCCAGCAGCCGAGGGGGTATTACCTATGGCTACACCTTC.

V and J are TRBV4-1 and TRBJ2-7, with 9 nucleotides matching TRBD1. CDR1 and CDR2 (germline): MGHRA, YSYEKL. With 4 bases clipped from V and 5 bases from J, the junction kept 9 bases outside the gene matches. The CDR3 extends over 15 amino acids. In nucleotides, the CDR3 is TGCGCCAGCAGCCCGTCGACAGGGGGGTTCCACGAGCAGTACTTC. This encodes CASSPSTGGFHEQYF.

This chain links TRBV5-1 with TRBJ2-5; D is unclear. Trimming took off 2 bases at V and 3 bases at J, with 5 bases between the two ends. Germline values: CDR1 SGHRS, CDR2 YFSETQ. The CDR3 has 12 residues. The CDR3 DNA reads as TGCGCCAGCAGCTTTCAGAAAGAGACCCAGTACTTC. Its translation: CASSFQKETQYF.

This clonotype was counted many times. The chain joins TRBV4-2 to TRBJ2-3; no clear D. CDR1 and CDR2 from the germline V gene are LGHNA and YNFKEQ. The CDR3 extends over 14 amino acids. With 4 bases removed from V and 4 bases from J, the gap between germline ends came to 12 bases. CDR3 in amino acids: CASSPELPADTQYF. The CDR3 region has the DNA TGTGCCAGCAGCCCGGAACTTCCCGCAGATACGCAGTATTTT.

There are a few counts of this clonotype. The chain recombines TRBV11-2 with TRBJ2-1; D gene ambiguous. CDR1 is SGHAT and CDR2 is FQNNGV in the germline V gene. This CDR3 is 16 amino acids long. Trimming stripped 0 bases from V and 0 bases from J, with 9 bases between. The CDR3 DNA is TGTGCCAGCAGCTTAGATAGGGCATTCTCCTACAATGAGCAGTTCTTC. Translation gives CASSLDRAFSYNEQFF. The whole variable domain, remainder taken from reference TRBV11-2 and TRBJ2-1, is EAGVAQSPRYKIIEKRQSVAFWCNPISGHATLYWYQQILGQGPKLLIQFQNNGVVDDSQLPKDRFSAERLKGVDSTLKIQPAKLEDSAVYLCASSLDRAFSYNEQFFGPGTRLTVL.

The chain links TRBV11-2 to TRBJ1-4; weak D call: TRBD1 (6 bases). The CDR3 length is 15 residues. Between the trimmed V and J ends, which lost 5 bases and 8 bases, there was a span of 18 bases. Looked up from germline, CDR1 is SGHAT and CDR2 is FQNNGV. The DNA of the CDR3 is TGTGCCAGCAGCCTTCTAAGGGGGGAGGTAGAAAAACTGTTTTTT. Residues: CASSLLRGEVEKLFF.

In its sample, this clonotype was seen many times. This chain joins TRBV6-1 and TRBJ2-1, with 8 bases identical to TRBD2. V lost 5 bases, J lost 4 bases, and 7 bases stayed unmatched. The CDR3 has 15 residues. Germline CDR1 and CDR2: MNHNS and SASEGT. DNA for the CDR3: TGTGCCAGCAGTCAAACTAGCGGTCAGTACAATGAGCAGTTCTTC. Amino acids: CASSQTSGQYNEQFF.

The chain combines TRBV5-1 with TRBJ1-1; D is ambiguous. The V gene's germline CDR1 is SGHRS and CDR2 YFSETQ. The CDR3 covers 16 residues. Trimming stripped 0 bases from V and 1 base from J, with 13 bases between. The CDR3 sequence: CASSLVWAGQNTEAFF. For the CDR3, the DNA is TGCGCCAGCAGCTTGGTATGGGCAGGTCAGAACACTGAAGCTTTCTTT.